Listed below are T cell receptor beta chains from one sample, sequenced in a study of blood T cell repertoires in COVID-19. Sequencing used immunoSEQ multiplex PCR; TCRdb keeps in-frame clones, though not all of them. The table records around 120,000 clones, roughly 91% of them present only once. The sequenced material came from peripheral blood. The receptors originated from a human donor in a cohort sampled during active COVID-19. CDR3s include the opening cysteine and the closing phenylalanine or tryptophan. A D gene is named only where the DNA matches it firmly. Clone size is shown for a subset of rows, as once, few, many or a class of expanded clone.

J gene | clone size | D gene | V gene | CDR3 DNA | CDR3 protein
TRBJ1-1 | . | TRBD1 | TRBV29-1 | TGTAGCGTTGATACAGGGGGTGACACTGAAGCTTTCTTT | CSVDTGGDTEAFF
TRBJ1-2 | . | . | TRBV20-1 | TGCAGTGCACAGGATAACTATGGCTACACCTTC | CSAQDNYGYTF
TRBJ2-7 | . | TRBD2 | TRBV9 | TGTGCCAGCAGCGTACTAGCGGGGGACCTCCACGAGCAGTACTTC | CASSVLAGDLHEQYF
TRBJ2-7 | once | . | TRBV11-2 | TGTGCCAGCAGCAGCTTTGGAGACTACGAGCAGTACTTC | CASSSFGDYEQYF
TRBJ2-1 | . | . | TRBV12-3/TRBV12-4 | TGTGCCAGCCTCCGCAGCTCCTACAATGAGCAGTTCTTC | CASLRSSYNEQFF
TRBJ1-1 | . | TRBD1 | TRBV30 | TGTGCCTGGAGTGTGGACAGGCAAGCTTTCTTT | CAWSVDRQAFF
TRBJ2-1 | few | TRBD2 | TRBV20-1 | TGCAGTGCTAGTCCGACTACGGTAGTAGCGGGAGGCAATGAGCAGTTCTTC | CSASPTTVVAGGNEQFF
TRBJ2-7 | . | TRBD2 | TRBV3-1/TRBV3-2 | TGTGCCAGCAGCCAATCGACTAGCGCCACCTACGAGCAGTACTTC | CASSQSTSATYEQYF
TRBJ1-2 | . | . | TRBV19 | TGTGCCAGTAGTATAGATCGGTTTGGCTACACCTTC | CASSIDRFGYTF
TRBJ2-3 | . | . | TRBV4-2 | TGTGCCAGCAGCCAGAACCCCTTAGGAATCCAACCGGGTACGCAGTATTTT | CASSQNPLGIQPGTQYF